The present T cell receptor (beta chain) was sequenced within a study of metastatic and nonmetastatic thyroid tumors. At the level of the study: Across peripheral blood and tumor or nodule tissue samples taken from malignant and benign thyroid patients, the repertoires were compared with one another. General observations from the study: Relative to benign nodules, malignant thyroid tumors were reportedly characterized by significantly elevated TCR beta diversity in blood and tumor.

Original processing notes: Clinicopathological groups differed in CDR3, with these differences serving to build a distant-metastasis classifier for papillary thyroid cancer. TCRdb re-called clones from the PCR reads using MiXCR. TCRdb's processing, not the study's, gives the V and J calls here. There are roughly 4,700 clones in the sample; around 30% occur only once, and approximately 14% lies in the top ten. Looked up from germline, CDR1 is SNHLY and CDR2 is FYNNEI. The CDR3 runs to 17 residues. On this clone itself: What it binds is not known. This CDR3 fails to terminate in the conserved phenylalanine or tryptophan, so it likely reflects a read error.

Prior to thyroid surgery, none of the patients had received any treatment. The TCR comes from a female donor with papillary thyroid cancer or a benign thyroid nodule (not recorded which). Some clones in this sample may be carry-over from other donors' samples. Sample: adjacent normal tissue. This chain uses TRBV2 with TRBJ2-6, with D perhaps TRBD1 (6 bases). The CDR3 DNA is TGTGCCAGCCGACAGGCTTCAGCTAGCTCTGGGGCCTACGTCCTGACTGTC. This gives the protein CASRQASASSGAYVLTV.